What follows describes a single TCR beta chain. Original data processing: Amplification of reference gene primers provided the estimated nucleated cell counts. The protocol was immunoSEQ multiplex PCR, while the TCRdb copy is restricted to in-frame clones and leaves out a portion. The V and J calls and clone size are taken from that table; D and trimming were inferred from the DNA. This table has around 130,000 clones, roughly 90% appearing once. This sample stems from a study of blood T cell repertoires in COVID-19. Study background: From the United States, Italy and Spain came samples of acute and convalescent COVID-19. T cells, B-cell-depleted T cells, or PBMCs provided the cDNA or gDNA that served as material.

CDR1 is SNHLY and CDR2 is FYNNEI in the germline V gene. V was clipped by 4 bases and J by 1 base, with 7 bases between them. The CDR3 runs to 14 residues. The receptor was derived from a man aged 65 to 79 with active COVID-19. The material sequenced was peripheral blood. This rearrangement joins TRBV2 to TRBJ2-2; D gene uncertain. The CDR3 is CASSGKQNTGELFF. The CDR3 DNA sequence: TGTGCCAGCAGTGGAAAGCAGAACACCGGGGAGCTGTTTTTT.